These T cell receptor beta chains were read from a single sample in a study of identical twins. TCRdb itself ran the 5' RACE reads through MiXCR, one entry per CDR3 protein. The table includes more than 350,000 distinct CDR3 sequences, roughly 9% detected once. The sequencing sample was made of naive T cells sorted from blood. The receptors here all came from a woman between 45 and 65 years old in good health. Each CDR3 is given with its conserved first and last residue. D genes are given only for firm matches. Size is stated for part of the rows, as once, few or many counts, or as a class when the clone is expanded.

CDR3aa: CSASRGQILYNEQFF
CDR3nt: TGCAGTGCTAGTAGGGGACAGATACTCTACAATGAGCAGTTCTTC
v_gene: TRBV20-1
abundance: -
d_gene: TRBD1
j_gene: TRBJ2-1

CDR3aa: CSANVGLVNTGELFF
CDR3nt: TGCAGCGCAAACGTGGGACTAGTTAACACCGGGGAGCTGTTTTTT
v_gene: TRBV29-1
abundance: many
d_gene: TRBD2
j_gene: TRBJ2-2

CDR3aa: CASTLAGGPEETQYF
CDR3nt: TGTGCCAGCACCTTAGCGGGAGGGCCGGAGGAGACCCAGTACTTC
v_gene: TRBV11-2
abundance: -
d_gene: TRBD2
j_gene: TRBJ2-5

CDR3aa: CASRPGADTYNEQFF
CDR3nt: TGTGCCAGCAGACCCGGTGCGGATACCTACAATGAGCAGTTCTTC
v_gene: TRBV3-1
abundance: many
d_gene: -
j_gene: TRBJ2-1

CDR3aa: CASSLWGANYGYTF
CDR3nt: TGTGCCAGCAGTTTGTGGGGGGCGAACTATGGCTACACCTTC
v_gene: TRBV12-3/TRBV12-4
abundance: many
d_gene: -
j_gene: TRBJ1-2

CDR3aa: CASSSSGSVPITSQYF
CDR3nt: TGTGCCAGCAGCTCCTCGGGGTCCGTCCCCATTACGTCCCAGTACTTC
v_gene: TRBV7-9
abundance: few
d_gene: -
j_gene: TRBJ2-5

CDR3aa: CASSFGTGTEAFF
CDR3nt: TGTGCCAGCAGTTTCGGGACAGGCACTGAAGCTTTCTTT
v_gene: TRBV27
abundance: many
d_gene: TRBD1
j_gene: TRBJ1-1

CDR3aa: CSARPLTRLIQYF
CDR3nt: TGCAGTGCTAGGCCCTTGACCAGGCTCATTCAGTACTTC
v_gene: TRBV20-1
abundance: many
d_gene: -
j_gene: TRBJ2-4

CDR3aa: CASSDYTEAFF
CDR3nt: TGTGCCAGCAGTGACTACACTGAAGCTTTCTTT
v_gene: TRBV27
abundance: -
d_gene: -
j_gene: TRBJ1-1

CDR3aa: CASSIQGTGFLSGINEQFF
CDR3nt: TGTGCCAGCAGTATACAAGGGACAGGGTTTTTGAGCGGGATCAATGAGCAGTTCTTC
v_gene: TRBV27
abundance: -
d_gene: TRBD1
j_gene: TRBJ2-1

CDR3aa: CSARGFGAGEYNEQFF
CDR3nt: TGCAGTGCTAGAGGTTTTGGAGCGGGAGAATACAATGAGCAGTTCTTC
v_gene: TRBV20-1
abundance: many
d_gene: TRBD2
j_gene: TRBJ2-1

CDR3aa: CASSLRGQGTNRRYNEQFF
CDR3nt: TGTGCCAGCAGCCTCAGGGGACAGGGTACTAACCGACGATACAATGAGCAGTTCTTC
v_gene: TRBV7-3
abundance: few
d_gene: TRBD1
j_gene: TRBJ2-1

CDR3aa: CASSYSGSSTDTQYF
CDR3nt: TGTGCCAGCAGTTATAGCGGGAGCTCCACAGATACGCAGTATTTT
v_gene: TRBV27
abundance: -
d_gene: TRBD2
j_gene: TRBJ2-3

CDR3aa: CAISRAGDNTEAFF
CDR3nt: TGTGCCATCAGTCGGGCAGGGGACAACACTGAAGCTTTCTTT
v_gene: TRBV10-3
abundance: few
d_gene: -
j_gene: TRBJ1-1

CDR3aa: CASSQGSGLLIDTQYF
CDR3nt: TGCGCCAGCAGCCAAGGTTCGGGACTACTCATAGATACGCAGTATTTT
v_gene: TRBV4-1
abundance: many
d_gene: TRBD2
j_gene: TRBJ2-3

CDR3aa: CASSETGDTEAFF
CDR3nt: TGTGCCAGCAGCGAGACAGGGGACACTGAAGCTTTCTTT
v_gene: TRBV7-6
abundance: many
d_gene: TRBD1
j_gene: TRBJ1-1

CDR3aa: CASSKRDSRCRKLFF
CDR3nt: TGTGCCAGCAGCAAAAGGGATTCGCGGTGCCGAAAACTGTTTTTT
v_gene: TRBV21-1
abundance: -
d_gene: -
j_gene: TRBJ1-4

CDR3aa: CASSFTSGSADTQYF
CDR3nt: TGTGCCAGCAGCTTCACTAGCGGGAGTGCAGATACGCAGTATTTT
v_gene: TRBV7-9
abundance: few
d_gene: TRBD2
j_gene: TRBJ2-3

CDR3aa: CASSPLKLGANTEAFF
CDR3nt: TGTGCCAGCAGCCCCCTTAAGCTGGGCGCGAACACTGAAGCTTTCTTT
v_gene: TRBV9
abundance: many
d_gene: -
j_gene: TRBJ1-1

CDR3aa: CASSFILLETQYF
CDR3nt: TGTGCCAGCAGTTTTATCCTGCTCGAGACCCAGTACTTC
v_gene: TRBV12-3/TRBV12-4
abundance: many
d_gene: -
j_gene: TRBJ2-5

CDR3aa: CASSQAVYEKLFF
CDR3nt: TGCGCCAGCAGCCAGGCGGTTTATGAAAAACTGTTTTTT
v_gene: TRBV4-1
abundance: many
d_gene: -
j_gene: TRBJ1-4

CDR3aa: CASSHPGEKLFF
CDR3nt: TGTGCCAGCAGCCACCCTGGGGAAAAACTGTTTTTT
v_gene: TRBV7-9
abundance: few
d_gene: -
j_gene: TRBJ1-4

CDR3aa: CSARDRRGLAGTEQFF
CDR3nt: TGCAGTGCTAGAGATCGTCGAGGACTAGCGGGCACTGAGCAGTTCTTC
v_gene: TRBV20-1
abundance: many
d_gene: TRBD2
j_gene: TRBJ2-1

CDR3aa: CASSPPPRGEKLFF
CDR3nt: TGCGCCAGCAGCCCCCCACCGAGAGGTGAAAAACTGTTTTTT
v_gene: TRBV4-1
abundance: -
d_gene: -
j_gene: TRBJ1-4

CDR3aa: CASSAHGGDGGELFF
CDR3nt: TGCGCCAGCAGCGCCCATGGAGGGGACGGCGGGGAGCTGTTTTTT
v_gene: TRBV5-1
abundance: few
d_gene: -
j_gene: TRBJ2-2

CDR3aa: CASTWTGVGGEQYF
CDR3nt: TGTGCCAGCACCTGGACAGGGGTGGGGGGCGAGCAGTACTTC
v_gene: TRBV12-3/TRBV12-4
abundance: many
d_gene: TRBD1
j_gene: TRBJ2-7

CDR3aa: CASSLVGGYAGLHNEQFF
CDR3nt: TGTGCCAGCAGCTTAGTAGGAGGGTATGCCGGACTTCACAATGAGCAGTTCTTC
v_gene: TRBV7-3
abundance: few
d_gene: -
j_gene: TRBJ2-1

CDR3aa: CASSYSSKGILNTGANVLTF
CDR3nt: TGTGCCAGCAGTTACTCGAGTAAAGGGATTCTTAACACTGGGGCCAACGTCCTGACTTTC
v_gene: TRBV6-5
abundance: -
d_gene: -
j_gene: TRBJ2-6

CDR3aa: CSARGNTGELFF
CDR3nt: TGCAGTGCTAGGGGGAACACCGGGGAGCTGTTTTTT
v_gene: TRBV20-1
abundance: few
d_gene: -
j_gene: TRBJ2-2

CDR3aa: CASRSQGGYGYTF
CDR3nt: TGTGCCAGCAGATCACAGGGAGGCTATGGCTACACCTTC
v_gene: TRBV25-1
abundance: -
d_gene: -
j_gene: TRBJ1-2

CDR3aa: CASNLWDLAKNIQYF
CDR3nt: TGTGCCAGCAACCTGTGGGATCTAGCCAAAAACATTCAGTACTTC
v_gene: TRBV5-8
abundance: -
d_gene: -
j_gene: TRBJ2-4

CDR3aa: CASSVGPGETQYF
CDR3nt: TGTGCCAGCAGCGTAGGGCCGGGAGAGACCCAGTACTTC
v_gene: TRBV5-6
abundance: -
d_gene: -
j_gene: TRBJ2-5

CDR3aa: CASSAGTGGTKTQYF
CDR3nt: TGTGCCAGTAGTGCCGGGACAGGTGGGACGAAGACCCAGTACTTC
v_gene: TRBV19
abundance: few
d_gene: TRBD1
j_gene: TRBJ2-5

CDR3aa: CASSFSAGTYNEQFF
CDR3nt: TGTGCCAGCAGCTTTTCTGCGGGAACTTACAATGAGCAGTTCTTC
v_gene: TRBV11-3
abundance: -
d_gene: -
j_gene: TRBJ2-1

CDR3aa: CASRRSGTDTQYF
CDR3nt: TGTGCCAGCCGTAGAAGTGGCACAGATACGCAGTATTTT
v_gene: TRBV12-3/TRBV12-4
abundance: -
d_gene: -
j_gene: TRBJ2-3

CDR3aa: CAARGAGENTGELFF
CDR3nt: TGTGCCGCCAGGGGGGCAGGGGAAAACACCGGGGAGCTGTTTTTT
v_gene: TRBV24-1
abundance: -
d_gene: -
j_gene: TRBJ2-2

CDR3aa: CASHTEQETQYF
CDR3nt: TGCGCCAGCCATACAGAGCAAGAGACCCAGTACTTC
v_gene: TRBV5-1
abundance: many
d_gene: -
j_gene: TRBJ2-5

CDR3aa: CASDLSTDTQYF
CDR3nt: TGTGCCAGTGACCTTAGCACAGATACGCAGTATTTT
v_gene: TRBV2
abundance: -
d_gene: -
j_gene: TRBJ2-3

CDR3aa: CATSRQLTVLAKNIQYF
CDR3nt: TGTGCCACCAGCCGCCAGCTAACCGTACTAGCCAAAAACATTCAGTACTTC
v_gene: TRBV15
abundance: many
d_gene: -
j_gene: TRBJ2-4

CDR3aa: CASSIGFGQGVQPQHF
CDR3nt: TGTGCCAGCAGTATTGGATTTGGACAGGGGGTTCAGCCCCAGCATTTT
v_gene: TRBV27
abundance: few
d_gene: TRBD1
j_gene: TRBJ1-5

CDR3aa: CASSPERERANNEQFF
CDR3nt: TGTGCCAGCTCACCCGAGCGGGAGCGTGCCAACAATGAGCAGTTCTTC
v_gene: TRBV18
abundance: few
d_gene: TRBD2
j_gene: TRBJ2-1

CDR3aa: CSARTGQGVQPQHF
CDR3nt: TGCAGTGCTAGAACGGGACAGGGAGTTCAGCCCCAGCATTTT
v_gene: TRBV20-1
abundance: -
d_gene: TRBD1
j_gene: TRBJ1-5

CDR3aa: CAWSAAVTYGYTF
CDR3nt: TGTGCCTGGAGTGCGGCGGTGACATATGGCTACACCTTC
v_gene: TRBV30
abundance: few
d_gene: -
j_gene: TRBJ1-2

CDR3aa: CATSSGLHPFYEQYF
CDR3nt: TGTGCCACCAGCAGTGGGCTGCATCCCTTCTACGAGCAGTACTTC
v_gene: TRBV15
abundance: -
d_gene: -
j_gene: TRBJ2-7

CDR3aa: CASSPASGYNSPLHF
CDR3nt: TGCGCCAGCAGCCCGGCGAGTGGGTATAATTCACCCCTCCACTTT
v_gene: TRBV4-1
abundance: few
d_gene: -
j_gene: TRBJ1-6

CDR3aa: CASSPLSGKGNIQYF
CDR3nt: TGTGCCAGCTCACCACTCTCGGGGAAGGGAAACATTCAGTACTTC
v_gene: TRBV18
abundance: -
d_gene: -
j_gene: TRBJ2-4

CDR3aa: CASSDSSGSNEQFF
CDR3nt: TGTGCCAGCAGTGACTCGAGCGGGAGTAATGAGCAGTTCTTC
v_gene: TRBV6-4
abundance: few
d_gene: TRBD2
j_gene: TRBJ2-1

CDR3aa: CASTRGTGELFF
CDR3nt: TGTGCCAGCACACGGGGCACCGGGGAGCTGTTTTTT
v_gene: TRBV7-9
abundance: many
d_gene: -
j_gene: TRBJ2-2